These 13 T cell receptor beta chains share one sample of origin, sequenced in a study of T cells in localized non-small cell lung cancer (dated by TCRdb to between 2020 and 2021). The library was generated by the immunoSEQ multiplex PCR assay. TCRdb re-hosts the immuneACCESS table, in-frame sequences only. Its copies lack some clones; in the studies checked, an unresolved V gene accounts for under half of them, and the cause for the rest is not known. Present in this sample are fewer than 40,000 clones, approximately 81% of which were seen just once. Less than 45% of the sample rests with the top ten. Sequences were derived from peripheral blood, sampled before any cancer treatment. The receptor source for this set is a male donor at least 60 years old with stage II squamous cell lung carcinoma.

This clone showed up just a few times. V usage is TRBV6-1 and J usage is TRBJ2-5, with 10 bases that match TRBD2. The V segment lost 0 bases and the J segment 1 base; nucleotides outside the gene matches: 8. This CDR3 has 18 residues. CDR1 MNHNS and CDR2 SASEGT come from the germline V gene. The CDR3 protein is CASSEAALAGVLQETQYF. The DNA for the CDR3 is TGTGCCAGCAGTGAAGCGGCGCTAGCGGGGGTCCTCCAAGAGACCCAGTACTTC.

The V gene is TRBV27, the J gene TRBJ1-1; tentatively, D is TRBD1 (6 bases). Per germline, CDR1 MNHEY and CDR2 SMNVEV (reference sequence). There are 12 residues in the CDR3. Trimming took 6 bases from V and 3 from J, leaving 8 bases between them. The CDR3 coding sequence is TGTGCCAGCAGGTCAGGGGACACTGAAGCTTTCTTT. It yields the protein CASRSGDTEAFF.

This rearrangement joins TRBV6-1 to TRBJ2-4, with TRBD1 identical over 7 bases. The trim removed 5 bases at V and 5 bases at J, leaving 3 bases unmatched. This CDR3 is built from 13 residues. The germline CDR1 and CDR2 sequences are MNHNS and SASEGT. The CDR3 bases are TGTGCCAGCAGTCGTACAGGGGAAAACATTCAGTACTTC. It is translated as CASSRTGENIQYF.

The rearrangement joins TRBV7-2 to TRBJ2-2; no clear D. The CDR3 spans 13 residues. Looked up from germline, CDR1 is SGHTA and CDR2 is FQGNSA. V lost 4 bases, J lost 9 bases, and 12 bases lay in between. The chain's CDR3 is CASSSRLVRELFF. CDR3 nucleotide sequence: TGTGCCAGCAGCTCGAGACTGGTTAGGGAGCTGTTTTTT.

V and J are TRBV27 and TRBJ1-2, with 8 bases that match TRBD1. The germline V gene has CDR1 MNHEY and CDR2 SMNVEV (reference sequence). This CDR3 has 13 amino acids. Trimming removed 4 bases from V and 7 bases from J; junction bases left unmatched: 5. In nucleotides, the CDR3 is TGTGCCAGCAGTTCTACAGGGGGGCTTGGCTACACCTTC. It encodes CASSSTGGLGYTF.

The chain recombines TRBV15 with TRBJ2-1; maybe TRBD2 (6 bases). The CDR3 is 12 amino acids. CDR1 LNHNV and CDR2 YYDKDF come from the germline V gene (reference sequence). Trimming removed 3 bases from V and 14 bases from J, with 14 bases in between. CDR3 residues: CATSSGSQGEFF. The CDR3 DNA reads TGTGCCACCAGCAGCGGGAGTCAAGGGGAGTTCTTC.

The CDR3 nucleotides are TGTGCCATCAGTGAAAAACAGGGCACTCAGCCCCAGCATTTT. Translating it yields CAISEKQGTQPQHF. V usage is TRBV10-3 and J usage is TRBJ1-5; maybe TRBD1 (6 bases). CDR1 is ENHRY, CDR2 SYGVKD, per germline. The V and J ends lost 3 bases and 6 bases respectively, with 12 bases between them. The CDR3 sequence is 14 residues long.

This chain links TRBV7-9 with TRBJ1-1; D is undetermined. The CDR3 has 14 amino acids. Germline CDR1 and CDR2: SEHNR and FQNEAQ (reference sequence). V gave up 5 bases and J gave up 0 bases, with 10 bases separating them. CDR3 nucleotide sequence: TGTGCCAGCAGCCTCATCTCCATGAACACTGAAGCTTTCTTT. This translates into CASSLISMNTEAFF.

V and J are TRBV7-8 and TRBJ2-5; no definite D call. This CDR3 is 14 amino acids long. The germline CDR1 and CDR2 sequences are SGHVS and FQNEAQ. Between the trimmed V and J ends, which lost 0 bases and 1 base, there was a span of 6 bases. Here the CDR3 DNA reads TGTGCCAGCAGCTTAGCGCCGGGCCAAGAGACCCAGTACTTC. Amino acid sequence: CASSLAPGQETQYF.

The chain employs TRBV7-8 and TRBJ2-1; 10 bases are shared with TRBD2. CDR3 length: 20 amino acids. V was clipped by 5 bases and J by 4 bases; unmatched bases: 20. Germline V gene data show CDR1 as SGHVS and CDR2 as FQNEAQ. This chain's CDR3 is CASSRPDLLAGGPGYNEQFF. CDR3 in DNA: TGTGCCAGCAGCCGCCCGGACCTGTTAGCGGGAGGCCCTGGATACAATGAGCAGTTCTTC.

The chain recombines TRBV9 with TRBJ2-5; no clear D. The J call may be incorrect, as the DNA end agrees better with TRBJ2-7. CDR1 SGDLS and CDR2 YYNGEE come from the germline V gene. The CDR3 sequence is 13 residues long. CDR3 residues: CASSALSSYEQYF. The CDR3 DNA is TGTGCCAGCAGCGCCCTAAGCTCCTACGAGCAGTACTTC.

The chain has TRBV7-2 and TRBJ1-5; TRBD1 might be the D (6 bases). The V gene's germline CDR1 is SGHTA and CDR2 FQGNSA. Trimming stripped 4 bases from V and 5 bases from J, with 9 bases between. CDR3 length equals 13 residues. The chain's CDR3 is CASSWDNDQPQHF. In DNA form, the CDR3 reads TGTGCCAGCAGCTGGGACAACGATCAGCCCCAGCATTTT.

CDR3: CASSIGRQGNQPQHF. The CDR3 bases are TGTGCCAGCAGCATTGGGCGACAGGGAAATCAGCCCCAGCATTTT. The chain has TRBV7-2 and TRBJ1-5, with 7 bases matching TRBD1. The CDR3 is made up of 15 amino acids. The junction had 8 bases not matched to a gene; V was cut back by 5 bases and J by 4 bases. Looked up from germline, CDR1 is SGHTA and CDR2 is FQGNSA.